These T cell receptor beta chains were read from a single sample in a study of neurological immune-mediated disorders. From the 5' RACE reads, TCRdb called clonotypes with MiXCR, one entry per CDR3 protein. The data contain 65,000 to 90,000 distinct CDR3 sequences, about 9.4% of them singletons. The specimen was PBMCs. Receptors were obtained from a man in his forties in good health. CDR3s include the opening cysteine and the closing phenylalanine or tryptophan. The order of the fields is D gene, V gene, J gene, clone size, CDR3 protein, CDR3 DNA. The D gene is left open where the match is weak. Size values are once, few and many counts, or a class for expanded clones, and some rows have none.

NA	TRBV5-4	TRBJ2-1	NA	CASSFYICSASLPSGPNEQFF	NA
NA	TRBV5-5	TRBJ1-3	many	CASSLTSSGNTIYF	TGTGCCAGCAGCTTAACGAGCTCTGGAAACACCATATATTTT
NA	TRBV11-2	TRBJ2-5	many	CASSLARGETQYF	TGTGCCAGCAGCTTAGCCAGGGGAGAGACCCAGTACTTC
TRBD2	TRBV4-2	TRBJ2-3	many	CASSQDLAGSFLGQYF	TGTGCCAGCAGCCAAGATCTAGCGGGGTCATTCCTAGGGCAGTATTTT
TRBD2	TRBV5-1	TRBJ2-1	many	CASRPLAGSSYNEQFF	TGCGCCAGCAGGCCGCTAGCGGGAAGTTCTTACAATGAGCAGTTCTTC
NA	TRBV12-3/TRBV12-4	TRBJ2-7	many	CASSLAQNSYEQYF	TGTGCCAGCAGTTTAGCGCAGAACTCCTACGAGCAGTACTTC
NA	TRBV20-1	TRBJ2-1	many	CSASKGTNEQFF	TGCAGTGCTAGCAAGGGAACCAATGAGCAGTTCTTC
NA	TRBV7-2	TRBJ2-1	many	CASSLARRGNYNEQFF	TGTGCCAGCAGCTTAGCGCGGAGGGGAAACTACAATGAGCAGTTCTTC
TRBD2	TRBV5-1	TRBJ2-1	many	CASGSTSGGDAQQFF	TGCGCCAGCGGGTCGACTAGCGGGGGGGACGCGCAGCAGTTCTTC
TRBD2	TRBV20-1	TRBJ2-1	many	CSALLPGLADNEQFF	TGCAGTGCTCTTCTTCCGGGACTAGCGGACAATGAGCAGTTCTTC
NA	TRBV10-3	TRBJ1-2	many	CAISELVANRWGYTF	TGTGCCATCAGTGAGTTAGTAGCCAATCGCTGGGGCTACACCTTC
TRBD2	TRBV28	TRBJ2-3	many	CASSVPGLAGGRRDTQYF	TGTGCCAGCAGCGTACCGGGACTAGCGGGAGGTAGGAGAGATACGCAGTATTTT
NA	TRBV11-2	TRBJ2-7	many	CASSLGPLEYEQYF	TGTGCCAGCAGCTTGGGACCTCTGGAGTACGAGCAGTACTTC
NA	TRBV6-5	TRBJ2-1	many	CASGGPEQFF	TGTGCCAGCGGAGGGCCCGAGCAGTTCTTC
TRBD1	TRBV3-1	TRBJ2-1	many	CASSQTLATGDEQFF	TGTGCCAGCAGCCAAACATTGGCAACAGGGGATGAGCAGTTCTTC
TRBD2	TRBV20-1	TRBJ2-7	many	CSAPPGGPGEQYF	TGCAGTGCCCCCCCGGGGGGACCGGGGGAGCAGTACTTC
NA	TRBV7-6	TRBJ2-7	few	CASSPTFHQGTTYEQYF	TGTGCCAGCAGTCCAACATTCCATCAGGGGACTACCTACGAGCAGTACTTC
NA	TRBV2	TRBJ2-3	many	CASLGHSTDTQYF	TGTGCCAGCCTTGGACACAGCACAGATACGCAGTATTTT
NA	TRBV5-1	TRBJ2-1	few	CASSLEGSPYNEQFF	TGCGCCAGCAGCTTGGAAGGGTCCCCCTACAATGAGCAGTTCTTC
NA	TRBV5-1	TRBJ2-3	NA	CASSFERDDTQYF	TGCGCCAGCAGCTTCGAGAGGGACGATACGCAGTATTTT
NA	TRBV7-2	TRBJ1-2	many	CASSLGGRANYGYTF	TGTGCCAGCAGCTTAGGAGGACGGGCTAACTATGGCTACACCTTC
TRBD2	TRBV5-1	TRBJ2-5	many	CASSTGTSGAQETQYF	TGCGCCAGCAGCACAGGTACTAGCGGGGCGCAAGAGACCCAGTACTTC
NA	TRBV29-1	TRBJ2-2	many	CSVGGGSTGELFF	TGCAGCGTTGGAGGGGGGTCCACCGGGGAGCTGTTTTTT
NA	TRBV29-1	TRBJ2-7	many	CSVRPGDSYEQYF	TGCAGCGTTAGGCCGGGGGACTCCTACGAGCAGTACTTC
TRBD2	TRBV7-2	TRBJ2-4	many	CASSLRRGIGDIQYF	TGTGCCAGCAGCTTACGGCGGGGGATAGGTGACATTCAGTACTTC